One and the same sample provided the 31 T cell receptor beta chains below, sequenced in a study of CXCR3-negative and CXCR3-positive naive CD8 T cells. The authors prepared UMI-labeled TRB cDNA libraries by 5' RACE. TCRdb re-called the 5' RACE reads, yielding one record per CDR3 amino acid sequence without DNA. Recorded for this sample: roughly 89,000 distinct CDR3 sequences. Specimen: naive CXCR3- CD8+ T cells from blood. This sample's subset: CD45RO-CCR7+CD27+CD95- naive CD8+ T cells lacking CXCR3 (TNR3-). All receptors derive from a human donor in good health. Some clones in this sample may be carry-over from other donors' samples.

This sequence joins TRBV3-1 and TRBJ2-2; TCRdb's assignment of TRBD2 cannot be checked, as there is no DNA. From germline, CDR1 is LGHDT and CDR2 YNNKEL (reference sequence). This CDR3 is 17 amino acids long. CDR3 sequence: CASSHSLAGGDTGELFF.

The chain is built from TRBV29-1 and TRBJ2-5; the TCRdb call, TRBD1, lacks DNA for checking. The CDR3 totals 14 residues. Germline V gene sequence: CDR1 SQVTM, CDR2 ANQGSEA. CDR3 residues: CSVVTESYQETQYF. Complete variable domain (other parts from reference TRBV29-1 and TRBJ2-5): SAVISQKPSRDICQRGTSLTIQCQVDSQVTMMFWYRQQPGQSLTLIATANQGSEATYESGFVIDKFPISRPNLTFSTLTVSNMSPEDSSIYLCSVVTESYQETQYFGPGTRLLVL.

The chain recombines TRBV7-9 with TRBJ1-2. Germline V gene lookup returns CDR1 SEHNR and CDR2 FQNEAQ (reference sequence). CDR3 length equals 14 residues. CDR3 loop: CASSFSGVGDGYTF.

This chain uses TRBV29-1 with TRBJ2-7; the TCRdb D gene call, TRBD1, has no DNA to confirm it. The length of the CDR3 is 12 residues. CDR1 is SQVTM, CDR2 ANQGSEA, per germline. CDR3 residues: CSVEATGNEQYF.

The chain carries TRBV3-1 and TRBJ2-1; TCRdb calls TRBD2, which cannot be checked without DNA. The CDR3 runs 15 residues. Germline V gene lookup returns CDR1 LGHDT and CDR2 YNNKEL (reference sequence). The CDR3: CASSQSLLANNEQFF.

The gene calls are TRBV18 and TRBJ2-1. Germline V gene data show CDR1 as KGHSH and CDR2 as LQKENI. This CDR3 comprises 13 residues. The chain's CDR3 is CASSPPSSNEQFF.

The chain joins TRBV7-9 to TRBJ1-5; the D call from TCRdb, TRBD1, cannot be confirmed without DNA. This CDR3 comprises 14 residues. Per the germline V gene, CDR1 is SEHNR and CDR2 is FQNEAQ (reference sequence). CDR3 protein: CASSLQGSNQPQHF.

The chain has TRBV28 and TRBJ2-1; TCRdb's assignment of TRBD2 cannot be checked, as there is no DNA. The CDR3 is made up of 14 amino acids. Germline CDR1 MDHEN, CDR2 SYDVKM. The CDR3 is CASSSGLVYNEQFF. Full variable domain (remainder filled in from reference TRBV28 and TRBJ2-1): DVKVTQSSRYLVKRTGEKVFLECVQDMDHENMFWYRQDPGLGLRLIYFSYDVKMKEKGDIPEGYSVSREKKERFSLILESASTNQTSMYLCASSSGLVYNEQFFGPGTRLTVL.

V usage is TRBV9 and J usage is TRBJ2-7; TCRdb indicates TRBD2, and absent DNA this call remains unverified. Per the germline V gene, CDR1 is SGDLS and CDR2 is YYNGEE. The CDR3 totals 15 residues. This CDR3 reads CASSVESGRSYEQYF. The variable domain in full, with the rest retrieved from reference TRBV9 and TRBJ2-7, is DSGVTQTPKHLITATGQRVTLRCSPRSGDLSVYWYQQSLDQGLQFLIQYYNGEERAKGNILERFSAQQFPDLHSELNLSSLELGDSALYFCASSVESGRSYEQYFGPGTRLTVT.

The chain recombines TRBV5-4 with TRBJ2-1; without DNA, the TCRdb call of TRBD2 cannot be checked. The V gene's germline CDR1 is SGHNT and CDR2 YYREEE (reference sequence). The CDR3 runs 16 residues. This CDR3 is CASSYALAGGLLPQFF.

The rearrangement joins TRBV6-2 or TRBV6-3 to TRBJ1-1. From germline, CDR1 is MNHEY and CDR2 SVGEGT. CDR3 size: 15 residues. The CDR3 reads CASSYSEGWNTEAFF.

The genes are TRBV4-3 and TRBJ2-7; the TCRdb call, TRBD1, lacks DNA for checking. This CDR3 is 16 amino acids long. Germline V gene sequence: CDR1 LGHNA, CDR2 YSLEER. CDR3 in amino acids: CASSQDRTGLSYEQYF.

This rearrangement joins TRBV12-3 or TRBV12-4 to TRBJ2-7; no DNA is available, so the TRBD1 call from TCRdb remains unchecked. This CDR3 region has 15 residues. The CDR3 spells CASSYSGSRAYEQYF.

The chain is built from TRBV29-1 and TRBJ2-1. This CDR3 is 11 amino acids long. Per germline, CDR1 SQVTM and CDR2 ANQGSEA. The CDR3 sequence: CSPRWGTEQFF.

This chain uses TRBV28 with TRBJ2-1; TCRdb selects TRBD2, and the lack of DNA leaves this call unchecked. Germline V lookup: CDR1 MDHEN, CDR2 SYDVKM. CDR3 size: 14 residues. CDR3 residues: CASSLLAGGLPQFF.

The chain combines TRBV29-1 with TRBJ2-1; TCRdb's D call, TRBD1, is unchecked because there is no DNA. CDR1 is SQVTM, CDR2 ANQGSEA, per germline. The CDR3 totals 13 residues. The CDR3 region is CSALTGALNEQFF.

The rearrangement joins TRBV7-2 to TRBJ1-2; the D call of TRBD1 rests on TCRdb alone, since no DNA is present to check it. There are 15 residues in the CDR3. Germline V CDR1 and CDR2: SGHTA, FQGNSA. The CDR3 here is CASSKLTDTNYGYTF. Supplemented by reference TRBV7-2 and TRBJ1-2, the full variable domain reads GAGVSQSPSNKVTEKGKDVELRCDPISGHTALYWYRQSLGQGLEFLIYFQGNSAPDKSGLPSDRFSAERTGGSVSTLTIQRTQQEDSAVYLCASSKLTDTNYGYTFGSGTRLTVV.

The rearrangement uses TRBV5-1 and TRBJ1-1; the D call of TRBD1 rests on TCRdb alone, since no DNA is present to check it. Looked up from germline, CDR1 is SGHRS and CDR2 is YFSETQ. This CDR3 contains 14 residues. CDR3 sequence reads: CASSPTGGHTEAFF.

This sequence joins TRBV7-3 and TRBJ2-1. Germline V CDR1 and CDR2: SGHTA, FQGTGA. The CDR3 sequence is 12 residues long. CDR3 protein: CASSLYGYEQFF.

J is TRBJ2-5 and V is TRBV29-1; the TRBD1 assignment by TCRdb is unverifiable without DNA. The CDR3 is 15 residues long. Per the germline V gene, CDR1 is SQVTM and CDR2 is ANQGSEA. CDR3 in amino acids: CSVEDRGVPQETQYF.

The V gene is TRBV7-2, the J gene TRBJ2-7. The CDR3 covers 13 residues. The germline gives CDR1 SGHTA, CDR2 FQGNSA. The CDR3 reads CASSLVRAYEQYF.

This sequence joins TRBV29-1 and TRBJ2-7. Germline V lookup: CDR1 SQVTM, CDR2 ANQGSEA. The CDR3 spans 16 residues. CDR3: CSVEYSSDHLSYEQYF.

V gene TRBV11-2 combines with J gene TRBJ2-5; TCRdb returns TRBD1, unconfirmable since there is no DNA. The CDR3 contains 15 residues. Germline V gene sequence: CDR1 SGHAT, CDR2 FQNNGV. The CDR3 here is CASSFRQRGQETQYF.

The rearrangement links TRBV12-5 to TRBJ2-3. Germline V gene lookup returns CDR1 LGHNT and CDR2 FRNRAP. The CDR3 loop spans 16 amino acids. The CDR3 spells CASGLVQGTSTDTQYF.

The chain carries TRBV4-1 and TRBJ2-7; lacking DNA, the TRBD1 call made by TCRdb goes unchecked. This CDR3 has 14 residues. From germline, CDR1 is MGHRA and CDR2 YSYEKL. CDR3 residues: CASSRMTGDDEQYF.

V gene TRBV28 combines with J gene TRBJ2-1. This CDR3 spans 14 amino acids. CDR1 is MDHEN and CDR2 is SYDVKM in the germline V gene. CDR3 in amino acids: CASSFVNRRSEQFF.

V is TRBV2 and J is TRBJ2-1; without DNA, the TCRdb call of TRBD2 cannot be checked. The CDR3 has 13 amino acids. CDR1 and CDR2 (germline): SNHLY, FYNNEI. The CDR3 here is CASRGTGTIEQFF. The whole variable domain, remainder taken from reference TRBV2 and TRBJ2-1, is EPEVTQTPSHQVTQMGQEVILRCVPISNHLYFYWYRQILGQKVEFLVSFYNNEISEKSEIFDDQFSVERPDGSNFTLKIRSTKLEDSAMYFCASRGTGTIEQFFGPGTRLTVL.

This sequence joins TRBV9 and TRBJ2-1; TCRdb proposes TRBD2, but this gene call is untestable without DNA. Germline V gene sequence: CDR1 SGDLS, CDR2 YYNGEE. This CDR3 comprises 15 residues. The CDR3 sequence is CASSVRTSGGNEQFF. The entire variable domain, with the rest obtained from reference TRBV9 and TRBJ2-1, is as follows: DSGVTQTPKHLITATGQRVTLRCSPRSGDLSVYWYQQSLDQGLQFLIQYYNGEERAKGNILERFSAQQFPDLHSELNLSSLELGDSALYFCASSVRTSGGNEQFFGPGTRLTVL.

The CDR3 here is CASSSEYEQYF. This chain uses TRBV7-9 with TRBJ2-7. This CDR3 has 11 residues. CDR1 and CDR2 (germline): SEHNR, FQNEAQ (reference sequence).

The chain couples TRBV29-1 to TRBJ1-1; TCRdb's assignment of TRBD1 cannot be checked, as there is no DNA. CDR3 length equals 14 residues. Germline V gene lookup returns CDR1 SQVTM and CDR2 ANQGSEA. The CDR3 loop is CSVSDGTGIRGAFF. Full variable domain (outside the CDR3, taken from reference TRBV29-1 and TRBJ1-1): SAVISQKPSRDICQRGTSLTIQCQVDSQVTMMFWYRQQPGQSLTLIATANQGSEATYESGFVIDKFPISRPNLTFSTLTVSNMSPEDSSIYLCSVSDGTGIRGAFFGQGTRLTVV.

The rearrangement joins TRBV29-1 to TRBJ2-5; the D gene TCRdb calls, TRBD2, cannot be checked with no DNA. In germline, CDR1 is SQVTM, CDR2 ANQGSEA. CDR3 length: 13 amino acids. The CDR3 here is CSAQIAGQETQYF.